This paragraph reports one T cell receptor beta chain. The record originates from a study of cytomegalovirus exposure and HLA in healthy donors. Profiled with immunoSEQ multiplex PCR; TCRdb holds only in-frame clones, not every one. This sample carries over 150,000 clones, roughly 91% of them seen once, and the ten largest clones take around 10%. Deletions cut 6 bases from V and 3 bases from J, with 14 bases between. The CDR3 is 14 amino acids. Per the germline V gene, CDR1 is KGHSH and CDR2 is LQKENI. This sequence joins TRBV18 and TRBJ1-1, with D tentatively TRBD1 (5 bases). The sample consisted of PBMCs. The receptor comes from a young woman in good health and CMV-seropositive. The CDR3, as DNA: TGTGCCAGCTCCCGTTCAGGGATGGACACTGAAGCTTTCTTT. Protein product: CASSRSGMDTEAFF.